This passage covers 2 T cell receptor beta chains from one sample sequenced in a study of blood T cell repertoires in COVID-19. The protocol was immunoSEQ multiplex PCR, while the TCRdb copy is restricted to in-frame clones and leaves out a portion. The data contain some 270,000 clones, 75% to 90% of them singletons. The specimen sequenced was peripheral blood. These receptors were obtained from a man younger than 45 with acute or convalescent COVID-19.

The gene calls are TRBV3-1 (or the pseudogene TRBV3-2) and TRBJ2-5; 10 bases align to TRBD2. The germline V gene has CDR1 LGHDT and CDR2 YNNKEL (reference sequence). The CDR3 length is 15 residues. V lost 2 bases, J lost 5 bases, and 5 bases stayed unmatched. The CDR3 DNA is TGTGCCAGCAGCCAACCTAGCGGGGGCTCGGAGACCCAGTACTTC. Amino acid sequence: CASSQPSGGSETQYF.

V usage is TRBV9 and J usage is TRBJ1-3, with D tentatively TRBD1 (6 bases). The germline CDR1 and CDR2 sequences are SGDLS and YYNGEE. V gave up 3 bases and J gave up 1 base, with 8 bases separating them. The CDR3 is 14 residues long. CDR3 sequence (DNA): TGTGCCAGCAGCGAAACAGGGTCTGGAAACACCATATATTTT. This encodes CASSETGSGNTIYF.